This TCR beta chain was recovered during a study of human T cells and chemical hapten exposure. In the study overall: Patients received weekly diphenylcyclopropenone doses to the scalp throughout the approximately 23-week study. Mostly female patients had alopecia areata, totalis or universalis.

In its sample, this clonotype was seen a few times. TCRdb analysed the RACE reads with MiXCR anew, one entry per CDR3 protein. The sample carries roughly 250,000 distinct CDR3 sequences, roughly 8.9% recorded once. The CDR3 runs 14 residues. Germline CDR1 SGHTA, CDR2 FQGNSA. Trimming at V came to 8 bases and at J to 3 bases, leaving 5 bases not matched to a gene. Time point specified: pre-sensitization, week 0. The treatment was: therapeutic diphenylcyclopropenone sensitization with weekly scalp DPC. This clonotype originated in a woman aged 40 to 49 with alopecia areata. Some clones in this sample may be carry-over from other donors' samples. The genes are TRBV7-2 and TRBJ2-3; 10 nucleotides match TRBD2. This specimen was whole blood, taken in connection with sensitization to the hapten diphenylcyclopropenone (DPC). The CDR3 loop reads CASAPGLATDTQYF. CDR3 in DNA: TGTGCCAGCGCGCCGGGACTAGCGACAGATACGCAGTATTTT.